Listed below are T cell receptor beta chains from one sample, sequenced in a study of cytomegalovirus exposure and HLA in healthy donors. Sequencing was performed with immunoSEQ multiplex PCR; in TCRdb, only in-frame clones are kept and a portion is missing. The sample consists of approximately 140,000 clones, roughly three quarters of them appearing once. Sequencing was performed on PBMCs. The receptors were gathered from a woman in her sixties in good health and CMV-seronegative. CDR3s include the opening cysteine and the closing phenylalanine or tryptophan. A D gene is named only where the DNA matches it firmly. Clone size is given for some rows only: seen once, a few or many times, or a class if the clone is expanded.

size: -
V: TRBV4-2
J: TRBJ1-5
D: TRBD1
DNA: TGTGCCAGCAGCGGGACAGGGCAGCAGCCCCAGCATTTT
CDR3: CASSGTGQQPQHF

size: -
V: TRBV19
J: TRBJ2-1
D: -
DNA: TGTGCCAGTAGTCTGAGTAGCAGATACAATGAGCAGTTCTTC
CDR3: CASSLSSRYNEQFF

size: -
V: TRBV7-2
J: TRBJ2-7
D: -
DNA: TGTGCCAGCAGCTTCCTGGGAGGTCAGTCCTACGAGCAGTACTTC
CDR3: CASSFLGGQSYEQYF

size: -
V: TRBV27
J: TRBJ2-7
D: TRBD1
DNA: TGTGCCAGCAGTGCGACAGGGAACCCCTACGAGCAGTACTTC
CDR3: CASSATGNPYEQYF

size: few
V: TRBV5-1
J: TRBJ2-5
D: TRBD2
DNA: TGCGCCAGCAGAATGACGGGACTAGTTGGGGAGACCCAGTACTTC
CDR3: CASRMTGLVGETQYF

size: -
V: TRBV11-2
J: TRBJ2-1
D: -
DNA: TGTGCCAGCAGCTACTATAATGAGCAGTTCTTC
CDR3: CASSYYNEQFF

size: -
V: TRBV21-1
J: TRBJ1-6
D: -
DNA: TGTGCCAGCAGCAAAGGGGGGGGCGCGGGTTCACCCCTCCACTTT
CDR3: CASSKGGGAGSPLHF

size: once
V: TRBV5-6
J: TRBJ2-1
D: TRBD2
DNA: TGTGCCAGCAGCCCCGGACTAGCGGGAGCCAATGAGCAGTTCTTC
CDR3: CASSPGLAGANEQFF

size: once
V: TRBV18
J: TRBJ2-1
D: TRBD2
DNA: TGTGCCAGCTCACCCCCACCGGCGGGCGGGGGGGCGCCCGAGCAGTTCTTC
CDR3: CASSPPPAGGGAPEQFF

size: -
V: TRBV2
J: TRBJ2-3
D: TRBD1
DNA: TGTGCCAGCAGTGAAAACCCACAGGGGCCAAGCGGTACGCAGTATTTT
CDR3: CASSENPQGPSGTQYF

size: -
V: TRBV7-9
J: TRBJ1-5
D: TRBD1
DNA: TGTTCCAGCAGCTCGGGACAGCGCTCAGGCAATCAGCCCCAGCATTTT
CDR3: CSSSSGQRSGNQPQHF

size: once
V: TRBV25-1
J: TRBJ2-3
D: TRBD2
DNA: TGTGCCAGCAGTGATCGTCTAGCGGGGGCCGCGAGCACAGATACGCAGTATTTT
CDR3: CASSDRLAGAASTDTQYF

size: -
V: TRBV18
J: TRBJ1-4
D: TRBD1
DNA: TGTGCCAGCTCACTCCGGGACAGGGGAGAAAAACTGTTTTTT
CDR3: CASSLRDRGEKLFF

size: -
V: TRBV10-3
J: TRBJ1-2
D: -
DNA: TGTGCCATCAGTGCAGGAGGGGTAGCTAACTATGGCTACACCTTC
CDR3: CAISAGGVANYGYTF

size: once
V: TRBV7-2
J: TRBJ2-7
D: TRBD1
DNA: TGTGCCAGCAGCTTAGTGGGACAGGGTAGCTACGAGCAGTACTTC
CDR3: CASSLVGQGSYEQYF

size: -
V: TRBV7-9
J: TRBJ2-3
D: -
DNA: TGTTCCAGCAGCCCCCCAACAGATACGCAGTATTTT
CDR3: CSSSPPTDTQYF

size: -
V: TRBV5-1
J: TRBJ2-2
D: TRBD2
DNA: TGCGCCAGCAGCTTGTTAGCGGGGGGGAACACCGGGGAGCTGTTTTTT
CDR3: CASSLLAGGNTGELFF

size: -
V: TRBV7-2
J: TRBJ2-1
D: TRBD1
DNA: TGTGCCAGCAGCTTCAAGGGGGCCGGTGAGCAGTTCTTC
CDR3: CASSFKGAGEQFF

size: -
V: TRBV27
J: TRBJ1-2
D: -
DNA: TGTGCCAGCAGTAGCCGGGGTGGCTATGGCTACACCTTC
CDR3: CASSSRGGYGYTF

size: -
V: TRBV28
J: TRBJ2-6
D: TRBD1
DNA: TGTGCCAGCTGCCGGCGACAGGGGGTTGCTGGGGCCAACGTCCTGACTTTC
CDR3: CASCRRQGVAGANVLTF

size: few
V: TRBV28
J: TRBJ1-6
D: TRBD1
DNA: TGTGCCAGCAGTTCCGGGGACAGAAATATCAATTCACCCCTCCACTTT
CDR3: CASSSGDRNINSPLHF

size: -
V: TRBV5-1
J: TRBJ2-2
D: -
DNA: TGCGCCAGCAGCCCCATCCCGGCGGTTAACACCGGGGAGCTGTTTTTT
CDR3: CASSPIPAVNTGELFF

size: -
V: TRBV7-8
J: TRBJ1-1
D: TRBD1
DNA: TGTGCCAGCAGCAACAGGGACAGGCACACTGAAGCTTTCTTT
CDR3: CASSNRDRHTEAFF

size: once
V: TRBV5-1
J: TRBJ2-1
D: TRBD2
DNA: TGCGCCAGCAGAGGCTTGGCGGGGGGGGACGGGAATGAGCAGTTCTTC
CDR3: CASRGLAGGDGNEQFF

size: -
V: TRBV6-1
J: TRBJ2-7
D: -
DNA: TGTGCCAGCAGCGAACTACAGTACGAGCAGTACTTC
CDR3: CASSELQYEQYF

size: -
V: TRBV29-1
J: TRBJ2-4
D: -
DNA: TGCAGCGTTGATCCACTAGCCAAAAACATTCAGTACTTC
CDR3: CSVDPLAKNIQYF

size: -
V: TRBV6-5
J: TRBJ2-7
D: -
DNA: TGTGCCAGCAGTTACCCGGGGGGCGGAAGCGAGCAGTACTTC
CDR3: CASSYPGGGSEQYF

size: -
V: TRBV7-8
J: TRBJ1-3
D: -
DNA: TGTGCCAGCAGCTCACGGACGGGAAGCTCTGGAAACACCATATATTTT
CDR3: CASSSRTGSSGNTIYF

size: few
V: TRBV27
J: TRBJ2-3
D: TRBD2
DNA: TGTGCCAGCAAAGGACTAGCGAGCGGAGATACGCAGTATTTT
CDR3: CASKGLASGDTQYF

size: -
V: TRBV6-4
J: TRBJ2-5
D: -
DNA: TGTGCCAGCAGTCACCTGAGGTTGGGGGCCTCTCAAGAGACCCAGTACTTC
CDR3: CASSHLRLGASQETQYF

size: -
V: TRBV15
J: TRBJ1-2
D: TRBD1
DNA: TGTGCCACCAGCACCAGGGGGGAGAGACACTACTATGGCTACACCTTC
CDR3: CATSTRGERHYYGYTF